The clone carrying this T cell receptor beta chain came up a few times. Original analysis: Reference gene primers were amplified, and this amplification served to estimate nucleated cell counts. Assay used: immunoSEQ multiplex PCR; TCRdb lists only in-frame clones, some missing. V and J calls and clone size follow that table, whereas D and trimming were derived from the DNA. This sample has under 200,000 clones, with 85% to 90% found just once. This sample was included in a study of blood T cell repertoires in COVID-19. At the level of the study: Donors in the United States, Italy and Spain gave samples during acute or convalescent COVID-19. Sample material is recorded as cDNA or gDNA derived from T cells, B-cell-depleted T cells, or PBMCs.

Germline values: CDR1 SGHVS, CDR2 FQNEAQ. Trimming left V 1 base short and J 4 bases short, with 13 bases between. This CDR3 contains 15 residues. The source is a man over 45 with active or convalescent COVID-19. The gene calls are TRBV7-8 and TRBJ1-2; maybe TRBD1 (5 bases). The sample consisted of peripheral blood. The chain's CDR3 is CASSLESGRAYGYTF. The CDR3, as DNA: TGTGCCAGCAGCTTAGAGTCCGGCAGGGCCTATGGCTACACCTTC.